The T cell receptor beta chain under discussion was sequenced for a study of T cells in Graves' hyperthyroidism and ophthalmopathy. This clonotype was recorded once. The germline CDR1 and CDR2 sequences are MNHEY and SVGEGT. The V end was cut by 8 bases, the J end by 2 bases, with 19 bases between. CDR3 length equals 15 residues. The CDR3 regions of TCR beta were amplified from RNA transcripts. Initially, a first-round RT-PCR of the TCR CDR3 employed the HTBI primer set. A single record per CDR3 protein comes from TCRdb applying MiXCR to the multiplex PCR reads. The table lists some 600,000 distinct CDR3 sequences, approximately 15% of them singletons, with almost 6% in the top ten.

The specimen was blood. The V call is TRBV6-2 or TRBV6-3, the J call TRBJ2-7, with a possible D match to TRBD2 (6 bases). The receptor was isolated from a woman aged 25 to 45 with Graves' hyperthyroidism that later progressed to Graves' ophthalmopathy. The CDR3 nucleotides are TGTGCCAGCGCCGGTGGCGGGACGGTCCCCTACGAGCAGTACTTC. Translated, it gives CASAGGGTVPYEQYF.